The present TCR beta chain was sequenced within a study of blood T cell repertoires in COVID-19. Study overall: PBMCs, B-cell-depleted T cells, or T cells were the source of the cDNA or gDNA that made up the material.

This CDR3 contains 14 residues. V lost 5 bases to trimming and J lost 0 bases, with 11 bases between them. CDR1 MGHRA and CDR2 YSYEKL come from the germline V gene. Measured with immunoSEQ multiplex PCR; TCRdb has only the in-frame clones, and not every one. The table lists roughly 230,000 clones, roughly 89% of them singletons, with roughly 4% in the top ten. The chain uses TRBV4-1 and TRBJ2-7; D perhaps matches TRBD1 (6 bases). Sample: PBMCs or T cells enriched from blood (not recorded which). The sequence was collected from a young woman with acute COVID-19. The CDR3 DNA reads TGCGCCAGCAGCGCTACAGGGATCTCCTACGAGCAGTACTTC. It encodes CASSATGISYEQYF.